This T cell receptor beta chain derives from a study of blood T cells in healthy people across ages (dated by TCRdb to the mid-2010s). Study-wide context: In model experiments, template switching captured about one uniquely barcoded TCR beta cDNA molecule for every two T cells. Age-related changes in TCR beta repertoire diversity were measured in the study by deep sequencing normalized with unique cDNA molecular identifiers. Four age groups were formed from the donors: young (average approximately 15 years), middle-aged (approximately 41), aged (roughly 56) and long-lived (approximately 78). To avoid experimental bias, donors of different ages were distributed randomly across sequencing lanes. The study analyzed two additional independent replicas of 1 million unique cDNA reads from the same blood draw for two donors, one aged 18 to 30 and one aged 80 or older.

Reading the germline V gene gives CDR1 SGHTA and CDR2 FQGNSA. The CDR3 holds 11 amino acids from the cysteine to the phenylalanine. The retained sequence is limited to the CDR3, 33 bases, with the frame set at the first base. The full study reports these points: Because profiling used bulk unsorted PBMCs, naive and antigen-experienced compartments could not be compared conclusively. Estimates of total diversity based on one million sequenced T cells were considered lower bounds and underestimates. The percentage of naive T cells measured by flow cytometry correlated strongly with observed TCR beta diversity. Donor CMV infection status was unknown, potentially confounding age-related changes in expanded clonotypes. Compared with the aged group, more naive CD4+ T cells, fewer expanded clones and increased TCR diversity were shown by the long-lived group, suggesting age selection. As age increased, observed TCR beta diversity per million T cells dropped in a roughly linear way, and a significant reduction was already evident by age 40.

The donors were some 39 Caucasian individuals from Russia, aged 6 to 90 years, who were systemically healthy. Each donor gave around 9.9 milliliters of peripheral blood, collected into EDTA-treated Vacutainer tubes. Ficoll-Paque density-gradient centrifugation was used to isolate PBMCs, with at least 6 million per sample. Total RNA was extracted from PBMCs with Trizol reagent, with at least 5 micrograms obtained per sample. For every donor, an aliquot of PBMCs went through flow cytometry to measure the percentages of naive CD45RAhigh/CD27high T cells. This clonotype was observed a few times. Its antigen remains unidentified. A junction end diverges from the germline sequence, so it may reflect a read error. Libraries were prepared through 5' RACE. The run used an Illumina HiSeq 2500. A second roughly 6 to 12 cycle PCR used a sample-barcoded 5' primer and a J-beta primer mix. A unique molecular identifier was introduced onto each TCR beta cDNA molecule by a template-switch 5' adaptor carrying 12 random nucleotides. Each sample yielded at least 3 million CDR3-containing paired-end reads. The Mint cDNA synthesis kit, primed by a TRBC-specific oligonucleotide, was used to synthesize first-strand cDNA from all RNA. All cDNA was treated with uracil-DNA glycosylase and then went through a first 18-cycle PCR with the universal primers M1SS and BC2_uni_R. Regarding the original processing steps: Each sample was normalized by randomly selecting 1 million high-quality reads, each carrying a distinct molecular identifier. Instead of being binned into consensus sequences, reads with shared molecular identifiers were discarded. MiTCR, run with a Q25 quality threshold and the strictest error-elimination algorithm, handled CDR3 identification, clonotype clustering and error correction. A nonparametric unseen species model with Euler transformation was used to estimate lower-bound total TCR beta diversity. The raw public data were reprocessed by TCRdb itself: fastp quality trimming at Q25, MiXCR clonotype calling, in-frame beta chains only. One record per CDR3 amino acid sequence lists the most common genes and DNA. None of the V and J calls come from the authors' own analysis; TCRdb made them. For this sample the table gives about 570,000 distinct CDR3 sequences, of which roughly a quarter were detected only once. The ten largest make up around a sixth of the sample.

The sequence links TRBV7-2 to TRBJ1-1; no D gene is confidently identified. The sample consisted of blood. This TCR came from a woman between 65 and 79 years old in good health. This receptor has the CDR3 CASSSSFEAFF. The sequenced DNA: TGCGCCAGCAGCTCCTCGTTTGAAGCTTTCTTT.